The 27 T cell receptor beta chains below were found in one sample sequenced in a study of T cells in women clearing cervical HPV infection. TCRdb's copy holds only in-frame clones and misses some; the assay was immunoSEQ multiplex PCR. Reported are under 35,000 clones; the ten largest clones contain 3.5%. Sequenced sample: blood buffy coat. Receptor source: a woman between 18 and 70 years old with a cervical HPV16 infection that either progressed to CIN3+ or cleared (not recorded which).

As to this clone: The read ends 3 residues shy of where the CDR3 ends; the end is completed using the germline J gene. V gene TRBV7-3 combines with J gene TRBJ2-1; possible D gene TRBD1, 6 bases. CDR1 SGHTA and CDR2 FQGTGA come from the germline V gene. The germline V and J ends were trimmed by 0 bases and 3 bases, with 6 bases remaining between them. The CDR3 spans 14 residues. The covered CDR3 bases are TGTGCCAGCAGCTTAACAGGGGGCTACAATGAG. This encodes CASSLTGGYNE. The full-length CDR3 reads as CASSLTGGYNEQFF. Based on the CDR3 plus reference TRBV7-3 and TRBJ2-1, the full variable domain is GAGVSQTPSNKVTEKGKYVELRCDPISGHTALYWYRQSLGQGPEFLIYFQGTGAADDSGLPNDRFFAVRPEGSVSTLKIQRTERGDSAVYLCASSLTGGYNEQFFGPGTRLTVL.

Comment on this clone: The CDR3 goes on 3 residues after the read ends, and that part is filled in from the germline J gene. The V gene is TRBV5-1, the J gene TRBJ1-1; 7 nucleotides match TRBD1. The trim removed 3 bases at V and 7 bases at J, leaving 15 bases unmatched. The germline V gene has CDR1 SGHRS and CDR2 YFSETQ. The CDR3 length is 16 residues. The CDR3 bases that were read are TGCGCCAGCAGCTCACGAGGGACAGTGACGGAGGTTGAA. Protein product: CASSSRGTVTEVE. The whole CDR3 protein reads CASSSRGTVTEVEAFF.

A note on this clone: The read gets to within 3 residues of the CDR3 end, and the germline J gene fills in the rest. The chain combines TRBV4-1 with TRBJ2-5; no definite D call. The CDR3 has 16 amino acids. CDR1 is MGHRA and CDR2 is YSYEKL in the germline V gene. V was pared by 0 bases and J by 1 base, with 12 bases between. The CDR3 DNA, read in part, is TGCGCCAGCAGCCAAGAAATCTGGGCAGCCCAAGAGACC. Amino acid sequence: CASSQEIWAAQET. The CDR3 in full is CASSQEIWAAQETQYF.

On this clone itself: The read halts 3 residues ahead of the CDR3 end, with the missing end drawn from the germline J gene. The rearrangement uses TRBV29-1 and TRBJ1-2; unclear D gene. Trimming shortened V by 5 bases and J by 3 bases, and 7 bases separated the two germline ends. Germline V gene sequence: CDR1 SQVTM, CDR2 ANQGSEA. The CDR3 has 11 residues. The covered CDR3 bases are TGCAGCGTTCCAGGCCACTATGGC. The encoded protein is CSVPGHYG. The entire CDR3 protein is CSVPGHYGYTF.

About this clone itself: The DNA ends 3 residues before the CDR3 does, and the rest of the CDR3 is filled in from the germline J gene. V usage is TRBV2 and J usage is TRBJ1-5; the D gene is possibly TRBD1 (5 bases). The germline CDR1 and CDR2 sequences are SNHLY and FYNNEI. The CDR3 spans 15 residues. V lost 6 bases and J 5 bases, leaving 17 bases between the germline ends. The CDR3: CASSRGAGPYQPQHF. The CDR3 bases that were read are TGTGCCAGCAGCCGAGGGGCAGGGCCCTATCAGCCC.

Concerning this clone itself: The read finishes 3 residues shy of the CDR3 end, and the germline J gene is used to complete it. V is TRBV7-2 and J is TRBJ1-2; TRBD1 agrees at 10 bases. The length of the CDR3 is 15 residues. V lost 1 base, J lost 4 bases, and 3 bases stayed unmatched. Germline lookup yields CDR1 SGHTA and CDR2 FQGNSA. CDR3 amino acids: CASSLGQGAGYGYTF. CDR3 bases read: TGTGCCAGCAGCTTAGGACAGGGGGCAGGCTATGGC.

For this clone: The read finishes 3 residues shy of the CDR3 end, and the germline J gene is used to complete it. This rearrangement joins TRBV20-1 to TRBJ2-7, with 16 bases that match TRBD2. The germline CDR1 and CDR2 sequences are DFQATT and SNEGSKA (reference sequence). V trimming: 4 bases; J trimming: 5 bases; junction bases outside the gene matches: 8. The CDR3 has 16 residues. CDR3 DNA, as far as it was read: TGCAGTGCTACCACCGGGACTAGCGGGAGGGCCGACGAG. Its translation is CSATTGTSGRADE. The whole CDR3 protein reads CSATTGTSGRADEQYF.

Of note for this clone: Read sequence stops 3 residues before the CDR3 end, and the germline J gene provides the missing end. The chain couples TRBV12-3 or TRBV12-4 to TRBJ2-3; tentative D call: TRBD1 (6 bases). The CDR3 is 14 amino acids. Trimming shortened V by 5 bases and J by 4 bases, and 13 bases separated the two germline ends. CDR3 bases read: TGTGCCAGCAGTGACGGCGCAGGGGCAGATACG. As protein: CASSDGAGADT. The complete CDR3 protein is CASSDGAGADTQYF.

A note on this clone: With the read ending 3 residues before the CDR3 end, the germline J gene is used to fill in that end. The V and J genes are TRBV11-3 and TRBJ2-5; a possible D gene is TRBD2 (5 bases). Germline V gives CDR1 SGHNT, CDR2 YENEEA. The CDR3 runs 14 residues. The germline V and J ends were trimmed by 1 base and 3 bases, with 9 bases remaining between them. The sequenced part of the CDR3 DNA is TGTGCCAGCAGCTTAGCTACGGGGAAAGAGACC. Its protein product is CASSLATGKET. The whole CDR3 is CASSLATGKETQYF.

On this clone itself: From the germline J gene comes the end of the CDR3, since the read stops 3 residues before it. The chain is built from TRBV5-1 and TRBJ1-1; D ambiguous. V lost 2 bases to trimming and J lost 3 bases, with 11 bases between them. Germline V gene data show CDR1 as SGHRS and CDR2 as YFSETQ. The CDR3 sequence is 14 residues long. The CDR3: CASSFYSWDTEAFF. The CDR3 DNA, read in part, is TGCGCCAGCAGCTTCTACAGTTGGGACACTGAA.

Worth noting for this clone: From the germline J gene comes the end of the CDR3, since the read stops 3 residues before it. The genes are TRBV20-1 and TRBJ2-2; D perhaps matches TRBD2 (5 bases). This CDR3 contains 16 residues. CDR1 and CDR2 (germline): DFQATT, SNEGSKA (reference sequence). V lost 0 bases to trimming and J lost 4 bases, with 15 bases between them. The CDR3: CSARDLIRGSTGELFF. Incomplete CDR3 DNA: TGCAGTGCTAGAGATCTAATACGGGGAAGCACCGGGGAG.

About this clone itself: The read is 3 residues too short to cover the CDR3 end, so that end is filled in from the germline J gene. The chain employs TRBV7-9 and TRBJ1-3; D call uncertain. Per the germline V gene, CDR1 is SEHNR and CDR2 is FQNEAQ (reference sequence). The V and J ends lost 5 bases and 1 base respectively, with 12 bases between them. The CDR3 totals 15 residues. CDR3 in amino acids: CASSPSAVSGNTIYF. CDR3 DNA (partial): TGTGCCAGCAGCCCTAGTGCAGTATCTGGAAACACC.

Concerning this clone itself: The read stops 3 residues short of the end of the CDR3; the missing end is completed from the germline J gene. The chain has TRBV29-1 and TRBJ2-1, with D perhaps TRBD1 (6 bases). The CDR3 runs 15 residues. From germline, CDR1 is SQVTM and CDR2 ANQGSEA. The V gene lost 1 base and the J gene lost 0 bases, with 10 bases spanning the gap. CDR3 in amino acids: CSVEGGLGSYNEQFF. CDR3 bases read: TGCAGCGTTGAAGGGGGGCTCGGCTCCTACAATGAG.

The CDR3 bases that were read are TGTGCCAGCCACACTAGCGGGATAAACACCGGGGAG. It codes for CASHTSGINTGE. The entire CDR3 is CASHTSGINTGELFF. The chain recombines TRBV6-2 or TRBV6-3 with TRBJ2-2, with 10 bases lining up with TRBD2. The CDR3 end falls 3 residues outside the read, so it is completed with the germline J gene. This CDR3 has 15 amino acids. With V trimmed by 8 bases and J by 2 bases, 5 bases remained unmatched. CDR1 MNHEY and CDR2 SVGEGT come from the germline V gene.

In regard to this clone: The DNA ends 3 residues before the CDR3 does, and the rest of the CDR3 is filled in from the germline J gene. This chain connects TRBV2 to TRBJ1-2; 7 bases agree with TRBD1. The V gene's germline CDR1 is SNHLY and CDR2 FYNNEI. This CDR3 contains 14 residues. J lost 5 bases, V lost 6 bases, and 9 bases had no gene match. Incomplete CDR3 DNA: TGTGCCAGCAGCGGTGAGGGGGCCGTTTATGGC. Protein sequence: CASSGEGAVYG. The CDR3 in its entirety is CASSGEGAVYGYTF. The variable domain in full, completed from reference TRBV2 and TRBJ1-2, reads EPEVTQTPSHQVTQMGQEVILRCVPISNHLYFYWYRQILGQKVEFLVSFYNNEISEKSEIFDDQFSVERPDGSNFTLKIRSTKLEDSAMYFCASSGEGAVYGYTFGSGTRLTVV.

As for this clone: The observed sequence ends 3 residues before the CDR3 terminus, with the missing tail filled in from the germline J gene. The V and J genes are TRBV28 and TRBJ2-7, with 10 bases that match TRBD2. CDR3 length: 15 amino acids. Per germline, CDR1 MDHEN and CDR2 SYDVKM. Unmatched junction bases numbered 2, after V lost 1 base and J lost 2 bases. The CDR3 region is CASSLYLAGAYEQYF. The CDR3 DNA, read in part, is TGTGCCAGCAGTTTATACCTAGCGGGAGCCTACGAG.

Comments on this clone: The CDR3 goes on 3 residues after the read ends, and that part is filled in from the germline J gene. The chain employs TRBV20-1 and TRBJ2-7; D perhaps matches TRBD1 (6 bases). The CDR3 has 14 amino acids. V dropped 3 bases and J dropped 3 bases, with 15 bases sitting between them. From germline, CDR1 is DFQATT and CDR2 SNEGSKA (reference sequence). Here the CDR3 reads CSARGDKADYEQYF. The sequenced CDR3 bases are TGCAGTGCTAGGGGGGACAAAGCAGACTACGAG.

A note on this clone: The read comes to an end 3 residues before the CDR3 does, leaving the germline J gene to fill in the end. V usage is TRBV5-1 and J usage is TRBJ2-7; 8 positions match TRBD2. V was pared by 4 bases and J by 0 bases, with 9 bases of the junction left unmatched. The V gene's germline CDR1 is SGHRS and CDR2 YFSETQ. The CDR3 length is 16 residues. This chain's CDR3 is CASSVFGRGDSYEQYF. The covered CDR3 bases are TGCGCCAGCAGCGTCTTCGGGCGGGGGGACTCCTACGAG.

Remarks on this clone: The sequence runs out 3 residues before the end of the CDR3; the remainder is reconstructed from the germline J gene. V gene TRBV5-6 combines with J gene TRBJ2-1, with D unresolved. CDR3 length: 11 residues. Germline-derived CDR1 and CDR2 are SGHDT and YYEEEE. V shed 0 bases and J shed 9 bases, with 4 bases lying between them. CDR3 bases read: TGTGCCAGCAGCTTGGTCCGTGAG. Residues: CASSLVRE. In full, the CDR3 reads CASSLVREQFF.

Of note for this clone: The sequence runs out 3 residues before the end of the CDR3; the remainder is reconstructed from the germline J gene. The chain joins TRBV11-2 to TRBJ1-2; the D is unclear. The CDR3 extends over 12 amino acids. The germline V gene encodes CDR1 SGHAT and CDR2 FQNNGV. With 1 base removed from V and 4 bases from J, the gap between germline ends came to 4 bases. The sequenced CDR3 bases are TGTGCCAGCAGCTTAGGCAGCTATGGC. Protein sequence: CASSLGSYG. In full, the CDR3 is CASSLGSYGYTF.

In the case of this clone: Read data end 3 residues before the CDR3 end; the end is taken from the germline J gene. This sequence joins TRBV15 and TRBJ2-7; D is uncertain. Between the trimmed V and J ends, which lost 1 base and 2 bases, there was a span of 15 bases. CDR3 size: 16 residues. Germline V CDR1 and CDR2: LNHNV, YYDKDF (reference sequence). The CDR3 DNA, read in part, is TGTGCCACCAGCAGAGGACGAGAAATTACTACCTACGAG. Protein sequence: CATSRGREITTYE. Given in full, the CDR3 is CATSRGREITTYEQYF.

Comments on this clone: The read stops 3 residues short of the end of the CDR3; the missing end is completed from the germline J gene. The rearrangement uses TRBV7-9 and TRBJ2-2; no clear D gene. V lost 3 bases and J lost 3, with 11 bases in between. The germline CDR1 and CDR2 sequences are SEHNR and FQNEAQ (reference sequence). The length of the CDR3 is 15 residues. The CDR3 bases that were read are TGTGCCAGCAGCTTTCGATTGGGCTACACCGGGGAG. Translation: CASSFRLGYTGE. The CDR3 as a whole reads CASSFRLGYTGELFF.

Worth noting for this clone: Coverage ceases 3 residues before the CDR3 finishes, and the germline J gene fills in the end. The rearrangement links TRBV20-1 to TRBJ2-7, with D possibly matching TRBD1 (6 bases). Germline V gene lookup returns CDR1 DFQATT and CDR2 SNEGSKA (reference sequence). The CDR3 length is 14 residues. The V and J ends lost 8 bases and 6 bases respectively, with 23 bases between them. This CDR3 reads CSSRLRGRGSEQYF. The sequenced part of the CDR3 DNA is TGCAGTTCCCGATTGAGGGGGAGAGGATCCGAG.

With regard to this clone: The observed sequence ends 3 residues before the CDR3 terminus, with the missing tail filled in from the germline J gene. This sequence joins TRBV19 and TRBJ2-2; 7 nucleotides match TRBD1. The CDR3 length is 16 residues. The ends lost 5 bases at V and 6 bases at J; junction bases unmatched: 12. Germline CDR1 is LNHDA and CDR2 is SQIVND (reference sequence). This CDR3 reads CASSPQTGFPAGELFF. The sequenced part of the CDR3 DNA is TGTGCCAGTAGTCCCCAGACAGGGTTCCCCGCCGGGGAG.

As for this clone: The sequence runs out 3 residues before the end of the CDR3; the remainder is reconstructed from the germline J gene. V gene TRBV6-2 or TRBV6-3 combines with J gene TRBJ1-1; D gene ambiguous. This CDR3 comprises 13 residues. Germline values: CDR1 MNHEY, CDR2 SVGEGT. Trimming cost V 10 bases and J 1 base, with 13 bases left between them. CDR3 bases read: TGTGCCACCACTCGGGTTAGGAACACTGAA. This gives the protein CATTRVRNTE. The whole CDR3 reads CATTRVRNTEAFF.

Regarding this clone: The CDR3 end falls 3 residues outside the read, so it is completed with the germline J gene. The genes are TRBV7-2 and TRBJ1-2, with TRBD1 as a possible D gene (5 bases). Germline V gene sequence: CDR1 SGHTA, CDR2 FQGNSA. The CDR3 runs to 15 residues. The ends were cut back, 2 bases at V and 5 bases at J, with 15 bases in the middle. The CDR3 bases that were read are TGTGCCAGCAGCTTATCACCCGAGGGGTCATATGGC. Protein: CASSLSPEGSYG. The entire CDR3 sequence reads CASSLSPEGSYGYTF.

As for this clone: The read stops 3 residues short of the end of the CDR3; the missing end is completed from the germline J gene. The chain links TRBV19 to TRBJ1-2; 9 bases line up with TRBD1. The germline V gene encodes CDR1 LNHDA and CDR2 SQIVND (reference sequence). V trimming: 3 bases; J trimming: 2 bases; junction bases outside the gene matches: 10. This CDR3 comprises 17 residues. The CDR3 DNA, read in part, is TGTGCCAGTAGTATTCTAGGACAGGGGTTTAAAAACTATGGC. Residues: CASSILGQGFKNYG. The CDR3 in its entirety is CASSILGQGFKNYGYTF.